What follows describes a single T cell receptor (beta chain). This clone's antigen is unknown. Per-base qualities were not stored, and no clone one base away is much larger. The data derive from a study of control samples from healthy donors and cancer patients (TCRdb year 2020). The germline V gene gives CDR1 as SGHDT and CDR2 as YYEEEE. The CDR3, cysteine through phenylalanine, is 13 amino acids long. The sequence is cut down to CDR3 DNA, 39 bases in frame from base 1. V trim: 4 bases; J trim: 5 bases; unmatched bases: 2. Library generation was performed with the immunoSEQ multiplex PCR assay. The table comes from immuneACCESS by way of TCRdb, which keeps in-frame sequences with V and J called. Part of the clones is missing from these tables; in studies checked, under half for an unresolved V gene and the rest for unknown reasons. The sample profile shows 190,000 or so clones; roughly 93% of them were found once. Clones ranked in the top ten supply over 1.1% of the sample.

The sequence links TRBV5-6 to TRBJ1-5, with 8 junctional bases fitting TRBD1. The sequenced material came from blood. The receptor comes from a man younger than 35 in good health. The CDR3 region reads CASSGQGDQPQHF. In nucleotide form, the sequence is TGTGCCAGCAGCGGACAGGGAGATCAGCCCCAGCATTTT. Full variable domain (CDR3 extended with the reference TRBV5-6 and TRBJ1-5 proteins): DAGVTQSPTHLIKTRGQQVTLRCSPKSGHDTVSWYQQALGQGPQFIFQYYEEEERQRGNFPDRFSGHQFPNYSSELNVNALLLGDSALYLCASSGQGDQPQHFGDGTRLSIL.